The source of this TCR beta chain is a study of blood T cell repertoires in COVID-19. For the study at large: From the United States, Italy and Spain came samples of acute and convalescent COVID-19. In each case, the material was cDNA or gDNA derived from T cells, B-cell-depleted T cells, or PBMCs.

This table comes from immunoSEQ multiplex PCR, and its TCRdb copy is limited to in-frame clones, with some not included. The sample consists of about 150,000 clones, approximately 78% of them appearing once. The CDR3 is 19 amino acids. The V and J ends lost 2 bases and 2 bases, in that order; junction bases with no gene match: 14. CDR1 and CDR2 (germline): SGHTA, FQGNSA. This clone was picked up a small number of times. The source of this sequence is an elderly man with acute or convalescent COVID-19. This chain connects TRBV7-2 to TRBJ2-3, with 9 bases fitting TRBD2. The sequenced sample consisted of peripheral blood. The CDR3 nucleotides are TGTGCCAGCAGCTTAACCGGTACCCAGCGGGGGGCTTTCACAGATACGCAGTATTTT. Translated: CASSLTGTQRGAFTDTQYF.